Listed below are T cell receptor beta chains from one sample, sequenced in a study of blood T cell repertoires in COVID-19. Repertoires were generated with immunoSEQ multiplex PCR, while TCRdb's copy carries only in-frame clones and drops some. Of around 170,000 clones in the sample, approximately 81% were seen once. The sample was PBMCs or T cells enriched from blood (not recorded which). These receptors all stem from a woman aged 45-65 years who had recovered from COVID-19. Both conserved end residues are trimmed from each CDR3. Not all rows give a size; the values are once, few, many and, for expanded clones, a class.

size: .; V: TRBV7-2; J: TRBJ2-1; CDR3: ASSLEALVGNEQF
size: few; V: TRBV7-6; J: TRBJ1-1; CDR3: ASSPRQGAATEAF
size: .; V: TRBV7-2; J: TRBJ1-4; CDR3: ASSLAGLRGYEKLF
size: few; V: TRBV3-1/TRBV3-2; J: TRBJ2-2; CDR3: ASSRRLAGGTGELF
size: .; V: TRBV3-1/TRBV3-2; J: TRBJ1-4; CDR3: ASSRTGIGEKLF
size: .; V: TRBV7-9; J: TRBJ1-3; CDR3: ASTQGAGYGNTIY
size: few; V: TRBV5-5; J: TRBJ1-2; CDR3: ASSLLGSNYGYT
size: .; V: TRBV18; J: TRBJ1-2; CDR3: ASSESSFSGTGEYGYT
size: .; V: TRBV24-1; J: TRBJ2-1; CDR3: ATSDGQGAFDEQF
size: once; V: TRBV19; J: TRBJ2-2; CDR3: ASSSGLAAGELF